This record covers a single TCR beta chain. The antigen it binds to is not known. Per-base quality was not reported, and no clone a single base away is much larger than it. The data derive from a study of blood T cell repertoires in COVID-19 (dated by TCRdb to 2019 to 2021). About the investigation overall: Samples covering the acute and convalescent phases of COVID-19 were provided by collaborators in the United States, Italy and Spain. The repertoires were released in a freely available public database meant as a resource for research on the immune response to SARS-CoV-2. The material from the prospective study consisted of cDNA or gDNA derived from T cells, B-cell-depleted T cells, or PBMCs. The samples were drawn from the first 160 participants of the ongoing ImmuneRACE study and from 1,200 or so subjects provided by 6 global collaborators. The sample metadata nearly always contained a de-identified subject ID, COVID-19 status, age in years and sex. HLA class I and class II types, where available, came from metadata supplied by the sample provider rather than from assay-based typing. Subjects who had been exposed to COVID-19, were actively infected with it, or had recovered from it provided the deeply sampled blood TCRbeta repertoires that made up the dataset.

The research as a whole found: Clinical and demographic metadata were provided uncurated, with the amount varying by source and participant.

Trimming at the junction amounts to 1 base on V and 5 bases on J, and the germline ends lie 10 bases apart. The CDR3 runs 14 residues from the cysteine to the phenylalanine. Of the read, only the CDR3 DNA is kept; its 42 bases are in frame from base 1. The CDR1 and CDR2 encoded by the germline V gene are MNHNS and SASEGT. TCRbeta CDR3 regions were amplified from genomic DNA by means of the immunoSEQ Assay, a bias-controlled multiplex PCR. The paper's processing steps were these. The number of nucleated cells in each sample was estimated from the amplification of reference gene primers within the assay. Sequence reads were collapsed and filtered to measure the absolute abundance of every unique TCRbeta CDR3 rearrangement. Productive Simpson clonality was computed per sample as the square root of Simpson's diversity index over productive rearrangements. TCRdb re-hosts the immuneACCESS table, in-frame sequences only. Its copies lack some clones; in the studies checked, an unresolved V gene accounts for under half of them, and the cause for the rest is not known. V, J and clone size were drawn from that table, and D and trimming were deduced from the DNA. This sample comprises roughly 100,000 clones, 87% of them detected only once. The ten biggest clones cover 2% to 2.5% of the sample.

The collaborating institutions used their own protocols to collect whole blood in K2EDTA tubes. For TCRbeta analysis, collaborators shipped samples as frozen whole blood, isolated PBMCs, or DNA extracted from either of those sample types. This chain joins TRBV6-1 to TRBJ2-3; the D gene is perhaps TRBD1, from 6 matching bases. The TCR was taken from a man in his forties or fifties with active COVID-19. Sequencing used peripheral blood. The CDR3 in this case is CASSEEGRGDTQYF. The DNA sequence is TGTGCCAGCAGTGAAGAGGGCAGGGGAGATACGCAGTATTTT.